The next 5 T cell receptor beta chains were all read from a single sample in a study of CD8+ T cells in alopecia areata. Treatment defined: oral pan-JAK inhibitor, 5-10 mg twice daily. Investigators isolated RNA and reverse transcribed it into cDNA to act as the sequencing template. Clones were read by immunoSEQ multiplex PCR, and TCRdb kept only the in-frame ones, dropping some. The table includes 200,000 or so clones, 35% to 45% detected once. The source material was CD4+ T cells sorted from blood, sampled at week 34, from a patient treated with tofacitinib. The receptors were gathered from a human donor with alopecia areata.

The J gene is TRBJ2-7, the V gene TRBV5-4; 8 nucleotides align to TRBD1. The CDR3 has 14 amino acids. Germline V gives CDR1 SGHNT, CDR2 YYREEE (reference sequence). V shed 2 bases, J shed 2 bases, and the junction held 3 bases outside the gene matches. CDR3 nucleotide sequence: TGTGCCAGCAGCTTACAGGGGGAAACCTACGAGCAGTACTTC. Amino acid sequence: CASSLQGETYEQYF.

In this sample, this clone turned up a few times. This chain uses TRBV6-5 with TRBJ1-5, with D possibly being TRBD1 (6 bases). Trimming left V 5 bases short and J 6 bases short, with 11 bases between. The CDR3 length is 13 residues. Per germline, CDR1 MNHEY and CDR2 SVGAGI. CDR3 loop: CASSPGEGQPQHF. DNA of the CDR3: TGTGCCAGCAGTCCAGGGGAGGGTCAGCCCCAGCATTTT.

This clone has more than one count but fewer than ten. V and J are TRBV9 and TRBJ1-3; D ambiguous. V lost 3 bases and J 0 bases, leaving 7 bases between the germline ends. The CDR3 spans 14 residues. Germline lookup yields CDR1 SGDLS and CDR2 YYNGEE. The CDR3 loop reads CASSDEVSGNTIYF. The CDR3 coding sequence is TGTGCCAGCAGCGATGAGGTCTCTGGAAACACCATATATTTT.

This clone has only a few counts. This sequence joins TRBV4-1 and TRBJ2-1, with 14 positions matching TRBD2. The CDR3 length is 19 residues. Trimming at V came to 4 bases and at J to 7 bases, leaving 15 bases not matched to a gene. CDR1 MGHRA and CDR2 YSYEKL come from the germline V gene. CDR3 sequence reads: CASSLSGLAGDLRTNEQFF. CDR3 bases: TGCGCCAGCAGCCTATCGGGACTAGCGGGAGACCTAAGGACTAATGAGCAGTTCTTC.

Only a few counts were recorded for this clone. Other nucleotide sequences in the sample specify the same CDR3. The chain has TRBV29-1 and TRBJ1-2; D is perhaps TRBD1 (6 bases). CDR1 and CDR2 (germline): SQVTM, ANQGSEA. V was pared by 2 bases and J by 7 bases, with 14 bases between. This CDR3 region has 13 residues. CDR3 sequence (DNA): TGCAGCGTTGAATCAGGCAGGGGCGGTGGCTACACCTTC. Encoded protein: CSVESGRGGGYTF. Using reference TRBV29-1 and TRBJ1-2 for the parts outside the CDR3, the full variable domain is SAVISQKPSRDICQRGTSLTIQCQVDSQVTMMFWYRQQPGQSLTLIATANQGSEATYESGFVIDKFPISRPNLTFSTLTVSNMSPEDSSIYLCSVESGRGGGYTFGSGTRLTVV.